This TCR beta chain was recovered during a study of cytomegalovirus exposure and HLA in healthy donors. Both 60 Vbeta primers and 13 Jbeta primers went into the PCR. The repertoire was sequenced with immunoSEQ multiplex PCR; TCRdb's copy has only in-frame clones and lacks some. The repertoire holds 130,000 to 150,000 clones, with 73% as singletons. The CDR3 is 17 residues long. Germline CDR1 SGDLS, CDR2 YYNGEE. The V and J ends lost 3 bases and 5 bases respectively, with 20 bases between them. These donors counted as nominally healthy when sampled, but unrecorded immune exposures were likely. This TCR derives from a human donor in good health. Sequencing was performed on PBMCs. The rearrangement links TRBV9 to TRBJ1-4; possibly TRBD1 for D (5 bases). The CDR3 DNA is TGTGCCAGCAGCGACAATCAAAACTCAGGGATAAATGAAAAACTGTTTTTT. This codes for CASSDNQNSGINEKLFF.